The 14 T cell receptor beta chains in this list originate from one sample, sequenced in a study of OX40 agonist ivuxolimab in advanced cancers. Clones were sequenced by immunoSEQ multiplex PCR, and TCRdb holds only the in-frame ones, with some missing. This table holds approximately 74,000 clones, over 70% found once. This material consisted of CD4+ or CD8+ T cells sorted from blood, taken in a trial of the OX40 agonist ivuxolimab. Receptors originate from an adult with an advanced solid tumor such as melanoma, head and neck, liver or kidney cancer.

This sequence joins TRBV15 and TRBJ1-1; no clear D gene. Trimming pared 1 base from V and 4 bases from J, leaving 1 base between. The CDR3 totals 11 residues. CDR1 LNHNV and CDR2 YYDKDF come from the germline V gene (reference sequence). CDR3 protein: CATSRATEAFF. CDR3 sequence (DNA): TGTGCCACCAGCAGAGCCACTGAAGCTTTCTTT.

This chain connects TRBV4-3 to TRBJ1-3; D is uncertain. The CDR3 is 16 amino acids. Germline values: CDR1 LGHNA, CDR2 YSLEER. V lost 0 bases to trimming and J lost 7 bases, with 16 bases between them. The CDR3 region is CASSQDKDGPSNTIYF. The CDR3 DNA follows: TGCGCCAGCAGCCAAGATAAAGACGGTCCGTCGAACACCATATATTTT.

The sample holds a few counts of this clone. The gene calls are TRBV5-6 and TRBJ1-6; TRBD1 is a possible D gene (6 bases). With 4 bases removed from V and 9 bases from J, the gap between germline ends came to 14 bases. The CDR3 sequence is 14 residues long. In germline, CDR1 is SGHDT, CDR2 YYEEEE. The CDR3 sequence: CASSHVRGSSPLHF. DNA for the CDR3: TGTGCCAGCAGCCACGTAAGGGGGAGTTCACCCCTCCACTTT.

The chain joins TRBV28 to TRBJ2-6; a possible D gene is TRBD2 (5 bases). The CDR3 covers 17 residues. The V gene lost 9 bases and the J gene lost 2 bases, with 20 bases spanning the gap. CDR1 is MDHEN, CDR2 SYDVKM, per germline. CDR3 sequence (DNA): TGTGCCAGTACCCCTCAGGAGGCCGTCGCTGGGGCCAACGTCCTGACTTTC. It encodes CASTPQEAVAGANVLTF.

CDR3 sequence (DNA): TGTGCCAGCAGCGGGGCGGGAGACTGGGTGACAGATACGCAGTATTTT. The encoded protein is CASSGAGDWVTDTQYF. This sequence joins TRBV5-4 and TRBJ2-3; the match to TRBD2 covers 7 bases. This CDR3 comprises 16 residues. Germline CDR1 reads SGHNT; CDR2 reads YYREEE (reference sequence). V gave up 4 bases and J gave up 3 bases; unmatched junction bases: 11.

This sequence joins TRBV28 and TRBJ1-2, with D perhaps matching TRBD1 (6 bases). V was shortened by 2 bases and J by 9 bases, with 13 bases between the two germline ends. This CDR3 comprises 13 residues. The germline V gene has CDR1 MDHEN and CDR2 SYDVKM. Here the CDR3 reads CASSLQGIGSYTF. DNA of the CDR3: TGTGCCAGCAGTTTACAGGGGATTGGGAGCTACACCTTC.

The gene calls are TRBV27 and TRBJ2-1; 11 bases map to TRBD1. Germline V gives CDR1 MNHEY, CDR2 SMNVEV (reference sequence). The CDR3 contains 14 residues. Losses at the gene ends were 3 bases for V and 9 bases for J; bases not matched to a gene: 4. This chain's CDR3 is CASSLGQGVGEQFF. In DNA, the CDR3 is TGTGCCAGCAGTTTGGGACAGGGGGTCGGTGAGCAGTTCTTC.

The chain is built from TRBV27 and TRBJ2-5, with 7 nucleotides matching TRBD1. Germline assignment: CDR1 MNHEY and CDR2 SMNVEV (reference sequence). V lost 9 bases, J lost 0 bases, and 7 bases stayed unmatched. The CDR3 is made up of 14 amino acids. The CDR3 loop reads CARSVRGHQETQYF. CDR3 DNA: TGTGCCAGGTCGGTTAGGGGGCACCAAGAGACCCAGTACTTC.

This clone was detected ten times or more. The CDR3 DNA reads as TGTGCCAGCAGCAAATATAAGGCCCTACAAGAGACCCAGTACTTC. Translating it yields CASSKYKALQETQYF. The rearrangement joins TRBV21-1 to TRBJ2-5. TRBV21-1 is designated a pseudogene. The CDR3 contains 15 residues.

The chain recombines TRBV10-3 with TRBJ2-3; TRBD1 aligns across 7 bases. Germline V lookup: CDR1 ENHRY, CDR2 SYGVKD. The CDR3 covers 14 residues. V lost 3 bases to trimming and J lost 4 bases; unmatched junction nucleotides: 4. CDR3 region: CAISDPGTADTQYF. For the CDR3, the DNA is TGTGCCATCAGTGATCCCGGGACAGCAGATACGCAGTATTTT.

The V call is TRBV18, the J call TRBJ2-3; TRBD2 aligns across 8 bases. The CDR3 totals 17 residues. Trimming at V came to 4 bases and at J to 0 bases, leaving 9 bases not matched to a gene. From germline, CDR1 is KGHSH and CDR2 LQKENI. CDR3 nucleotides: TGTGCCAGCTCACTTTTGAGCGGGGGAAGCAGCACAGATACGCAGTATTTT. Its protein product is CASSLLSGGSSTDTQYF.

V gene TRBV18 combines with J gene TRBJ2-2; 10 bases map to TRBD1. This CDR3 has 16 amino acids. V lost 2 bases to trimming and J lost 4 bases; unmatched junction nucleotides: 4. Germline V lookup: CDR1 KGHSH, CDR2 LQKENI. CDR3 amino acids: CASSPVGQGGTGELFF. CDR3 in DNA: TGTGCCAGCTCACCAGTCGGACAGGGGGGCACCGGGGAGCTGTTTTTT.

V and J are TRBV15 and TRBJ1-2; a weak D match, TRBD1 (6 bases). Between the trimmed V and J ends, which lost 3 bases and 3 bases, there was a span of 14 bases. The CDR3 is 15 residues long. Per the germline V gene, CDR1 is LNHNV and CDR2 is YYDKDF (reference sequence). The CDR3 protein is CATSSRERGYYGYTF. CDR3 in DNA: TGTGCCACCAGCAGTCGGGAAAGGGGGTACTATGGCTACACCTTC.

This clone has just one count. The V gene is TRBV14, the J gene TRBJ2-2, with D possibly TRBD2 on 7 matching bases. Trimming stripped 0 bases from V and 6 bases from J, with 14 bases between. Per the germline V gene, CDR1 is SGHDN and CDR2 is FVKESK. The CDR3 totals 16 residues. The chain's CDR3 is CASSQELAGAPGELFF. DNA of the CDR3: TGTGCCAGCAGCCAAGAACTGGCGGGGGCCCCCGGGGAGCTGTTTTTT. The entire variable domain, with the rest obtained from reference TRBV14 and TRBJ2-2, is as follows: EAGVTQFPSHSVIEKGQTVTLRCDPISGHDNLYWYRRVMGKEIKFLLHFVKESKQDESGMPNNRFLAERTGGTYSTLKVQPAELEDSGVYFCASSQELAGAPGELFFGEGSRLTVL.